This T cell receptor beta chain was identified in a study of cytomegalovirus exposure and HLA in healthy donors. Both 60 Vbeta primers and 13 Jbeta primers went into the PCR. Data came from immunoSEQ multiplex PCR; TCRdb stores just in-frame clones and leaves some out. The sample records hundreds of thousands of clones, roughly 79% being singletons. V was cut by 8 bases and J by 4 bases, with 15 bases left in between. The germline gives CDR1 MDHEN, CDR2 SYDVKM. The CDR3 runs 15 residues. Study results and caveats: It was shown in a later analysis that HLA-associated TCR beta chains were more clonally expanded than other, equally common chains.

Turning to this clone: Its antigen is unknown.

Sequencing input: PBMCs. This TCR came from a male donor in good health and CMV-seronegative. The chain links TRBV28 to TRBJ1-6; D call uncertain. The CDR3 reads CASFPEGGYNSPLHF. In DNA, the CDR3 is TGTGCCAGCTTTCCCGAGGGAGGGTATAATTCACCCCTCCACTTT.